The 24 T cell receptor beta chains below were found in one sample sequenced in a study of blood T cell repertoires in COVID-19 (dated by TCRdb to 2018 to 2020). Library construction relied on the immunoSEQ multiplex PCR assay. TCRdb re-hosts the immuneACCESS table, in-frame sequences only. Its copies lack some clones; in the studies checked, an unresolved V gene accounts for under half of them, and the cause for the rest is not known. The sample table holds 70,000 or so clones, of which 90% were seen once. Approximately 5% of the sample is taken by the ten largest. Input material: peripheral blood. These receptors were obtained from a woman aged 18 to 35 with acute or convalescent COVID-19.

This rearrangement joins TRBV4-3 to TRBJ1-1; D not resolved. Trimming left V 1 base short and J 0 bases short, with 3 bases between. The CDR3 length is 13 residues. Germline CDR1 LGHNA, CDR2 YSLEER. This chain's CDR3 is CASSQGVNTEAFF. CDR3 bases: TGCGCCAGCAGCCAAGGAGTGAACACTGAAGCTTTCTTT.

This chain connects TRBV5-6 to TRBJ2-1, with 7 bases that match TRBD1. This CDR3 is 17 amino acids long. Germline CDR1 is SGHDT and CDR2 is YYEEEE. The trim removed 0 bases at V and 4 bases at J, leaving 10 bases unmatched. CDR3 sequence reads: CASSLAPHRGLYNEQFF. In DNA, the CDR3 is TGTGCCAGCAGCTTGGCTCCCCACAGGGGCCTTTACAATGAGCAGTTCTTC.

This clone was observed a single time. The V call is TRBV7-9, the J call TRBJ1-2; TRBD1 is a possible D gene (6 bases). Germline CDR1 and CDR2: SEHNR and FQNEAQ (reference sequence). V was clipped by 3 bases and J by 4 bases, with 12 bases between them. This CDR3 has 14 amino acids. The CDR3 loop reads CASSFSDRSYGYTF. The CDR3 DNA reads as TGTGCCAGCAGCTTCTCCGACAGGAGCTATGGCTACACCTTC.

The chain carries TRBV5-1 and TRBJ2-5, with TRBD2 identical over 13 bases. The germline gives CDR1 SGHRS, CDR2 YFSETQ. V shed 0 bases and J 2 bases; nucleotides not matched to a gene: 4. CDR3 size: 17 residues. CDR3 residues: CASSLVQGLAGQETQYF. The CDR3 DNA follows: TGCGCCAGCAGCTTGGTCCAGGGACTAGCGGGGCAAGAGACCCAGTACTTC.

The V gene is TRBV28, the J gene TRBJ2-3, with D maybe TRBD1 (5 bases). Germline loops: CDR1 MDHEN, CDR2 SYDVKM. Trimming left V 3 bases short and J 8 bases short, with 15 bases between. This CDR3 is 14 amino acids long. In nucleotides, the CDR3 is TGTGCCAGCAGTTTCCAGGGTCGGTGGGGTACGCAGTATTTT. This codes for CASSFQGRWGTQYF.

The chain carries TRBV19 and TRBJ1-2, with 7 bases identical to TRBD1. V shed 7 bases and J 4 bases; nucleotides not matched to a gene: 9. The CDR3 spans 14 residues. CDR1 and CDR2 from the germline V gene are LNHDA and SQIVND (reference sequence). CDR3 sequence reads: CASTPQGISYGYTF. CDR3 DNA sequence: TGTGCCAGTACCCCACAGGGGATTTCCTATGGCTACACCTTC.

The chain carries TRBV15 and TRBJ2-1; the D gene is possibly TRBD2 (6 bases). The CDR3 length is 15 residues. The V gene's germline CDR1 is LNHNV and CDR2 YYDKDF (reference sequence). The germline V and J ends were trimmed by 0 bases and 4 bases, with 10 bases remaining between them. CDR3: CATSRDPGLYNEQFF. The CDR3 coding sequence is TGTGCCACCAGCAGAGATCCGGGACTTTACAATGAGCAGTTCTTC.

The chain employs TRBV2 and TRBJ1-5; no clear D. Trimming removed 0 bases at V and 1 base at J, with 7 bases between. CDR3 length: 15 amino acids. Germline CDR1 is SNHLY and CDR2 is FYNNEI. Here the CDR3 reads CASSEAYLSNQPQHF. For the CDR3, the DNA is TGTGCCAGCAGTGAAGCCTACCTCAGCAATCAGCCCCAGCATTTT.

The gene calls are TRBV30 and TRBJ2-1; perhaps TRBD2 as D (6 bases). Germline V gene lookup returns CDR1 GTSNPN and CDR2 SVGIG (reference sequence). The CDR3 consists of 11 residues. The germline V and J ends were trimmed by 2 bases and 9 bases, with 8 bases remaining between them. The CDR3: CAWSLGGEQFF. CDR3 DNA sequence: TGTGCCTGGAGTTTGGGAGGTGAGCAGTTCTTC.

V and J are TRBV5-6 and TRBJ2-3; perhaps TRBD2 as D (6 bases). The CDR3 is 15 amino acids. Trimming left V 3 bases short and J 2 bases short, with 13 bases between. The germline CDR1 and CDR2 sequences are SGHDT and YYEEEE. The CDR3 bases are TGTGCCAGCAGCTCGGTCCGGGACTCCACAGATACGCAGTATTTT. Its protein is CASSSVRDSTDTQYF.

The genes are TRBV7-9 and TRBJ2-7; D gene ambiguous. The CDR3 spans 13 residues. Germline V gives CDR1 SEHNR, CDR2 FQNEAQ (reference sequence). V was shortened by 1 base and J by 6 bases, with 10 bases between the two germline ends. CDR3 DNA: TGTGCCAGCAGCTTAGACTATGAGCGCGAGCAGTACTTC. Translation: CASSLDYEREQYF.

This chain connects TRBV19 to TRBJ1-5; D not certain. The CDR3 loop spans 15 amino acids. Germline V gene data show CDR1 as LNHDA and CDR2 as SQIVND (reference sequence). V gave up 3 bases and J gave up 2 bases, with 11 bases separating them. CDR3 sequence (DNA): TGTGCCAGTAGTATTACACTACGGGGCAATCAGCCCCAGCATTTT. Translating gives CASSITLRGNQPQHF.

The gene calls are TRBV18 and TRBJ2-1, with 11 bases that match TRBD2. The CDR3 is 18 residues long. After removal of 2 bases from V and 1 base from J, the junction contained 7 bases not matched to a gene. Germline V lookup: CDR1 KGHSH, CDR2 LQKENI. The CDR3 region has the DNA TGTGCCAGCTCACCAATGACTAGCGGGATTGGTTCCTACAATGAGCAGTTCTTC. Translated, it gives CASSPMTSGIGSYNEQFF.

This chain links TRBV7-2 with TRBJ2-1, with TRBD2 identical over 13 bases. Germline lookup yields CDR1 SGHTA and CDR2 FQGNSA. This CDR3 region has 16 residues. V shed 4 bases, J shed 9 bases, and the junction held 9 bases outside the gene matches. CDR3 sequence reads: CASSSPGLAGHTEQFF. The CDR3 nucleotides are TGTGCCAGCAGCTCTCCGGGACTAGCGGGACATACTGAGCAGTTCTTC.

DNA for the CDR3: TGTGCCAGCAGCCAATTTGTAACTAGCGGGCCCTACGAGCAGTACTTC. Translation gives CASSQFVTSGPYEQYF. V and J are TRBV4-2 and TRBJ2-7, with 9 bases that match TRBD2. Germline lookup yields CDR1 LGHNA and CDR2 YNFKEQ. J gave up 2 bases and V 2 bases, and 7 bases lay outside the gene matches. The CDR3 is 16 amino acids.

V usage is TRBV6-5 and J usage is TRBJ1-2, with D unclear. The CDR3 consists of 14 residues. The germline V gene encodes CDR1 MNHEY and CDR2 SVGAGI. V lost 4 bases and J lost 4, with 13 bases in between. CDR3 loop: CASSFEGGPYGYTF. The CDR3 DNA sequence: TGTGCCAGCAGTTTTGAGGGTGGGCCCTATGGCTACACCTTC.

This chain connects TRBV30 to TRBJ1-2; no definite D call. Between the trimmed V and J ends, which lost 4 bases and 4 bases, there was a span of 7 bases. The CDR3 consists of 11 residues. Germline V CDR1 and CDR2: GTSNPN, SVGIG (reference sequence). The CDR3 coding sequence is TGTGCCTGGACAGGCTCCTATGGCTACACCTTC. Protein product: CAWTGSYGYTF.

The chain carries TRBV12-5 and TRBJ1-2; D gene uncertain. V was clipped by 1 base and J by 6 bases, with 9 bases between them. This CDR3 is 13 amino acids long. Germline assignment: CDR1 LGHNT and CDR2 FRNRAP. The CDR3 nucleotides read TGTGCTAGTGGTTTGGGCCCCAGGAATGGCTACACCTTC. Protein: CASGLGPRNGYTF.

This sequence joins TRBV2 and TRBJ1-5; tentatively, D is TRBD1 (5 bases). The V gene lost 4 bases and the J gene lost 3 bases, with 7 bases spanning the gap. The CDR3 sequence is 13 residues long. Germline V gene sequence: CDR1 SNHLY, CDR2 FYNNEI. This CDR3 reads CASSGTYNQPQHF. In nucleotides, the CDR3 is TGTGCCAGCAGTGGGACATACAATCAGCCCCAGCATTTT.

The chain employs TRBV4-2 and TRBJ2-7; no clear D. The CDR3 loop spans 14 amino acids. Germline values: CDR1 LGHNA, CDR2 YNFKEQ. Deletions cut 0 bases from V and 0 bases from J, with 6 bases between. This CDR3 is CASSQELHSYEQYF. The CDR3 nucleotides are TGTGCCAGCAGCCAAGAACTACACTCCTACGAGCAGTACTTC.

The chain links TRBV19 to TRBJ1-1; 7 bases align to TRBD1. The length of the CDR3 is 15 residues. The V and J ends lost 5 bases and 4 bases, in that order; junction bases with no gene match: 10. Germline CDR1 and CDR2: LNHDA and SQIVND (reference sequence). This CDR3 is CASSSTTGASTEAFF. DNA for the CDR3: TGTGCCAGTAGTTCAACCACAGGGGCGAGCACTGAAGCTTTCTTT.

As to this clone: Its ends do not fully match the called genes, so a read error is possible. V usage is TRBV28 and J usage is TRBJ1-5; maybe TRBD1 (6 bases). The CDR3 is 15 amino acids. Germline V CDR1 and CDR2: MDHEN, SYDVKM. The CDR3 DNA follows: TGTGCCAGCGGTTTAATACAGGGTGGTAATCAGCCCCAGCATTTT. Translation: CASGLIQGGNQPQHF.

This chain uses TRBV2 with TRBJ1-1; 8 bases line up with TRBD1. Germline lookup yields CDR1 SNHLY and CDR2 FYNNEI. The CDR3 runs to 14 residues. Trimming took 6 bases from V and 2 from J; bases not matched to a gene: 5. This chain's CDR3 is CASSRGQGNTEAFF. The CDR3 nucleotides read TGTGCCAGCAGCCGCGGACAGGGAAACACTGAAGCTTTCTTT.

This chain uses TRBV5-6 with TRBJ1-1; D is unclear. This CDR3 has 16 residues. Germline CDR1 SGHDT, CDR2 YYEEEE. Trimming shortened V by 4 bases and J by 0 bases, and 16 bases separated the two germline ends. CDR3 region: CASSPSPRQMNTEAFF. The CDR3 DNA is TGTGCCAGCAGCCCCTCCCCGAGGCAGATGAACACTGAAGCTTTCTTT.